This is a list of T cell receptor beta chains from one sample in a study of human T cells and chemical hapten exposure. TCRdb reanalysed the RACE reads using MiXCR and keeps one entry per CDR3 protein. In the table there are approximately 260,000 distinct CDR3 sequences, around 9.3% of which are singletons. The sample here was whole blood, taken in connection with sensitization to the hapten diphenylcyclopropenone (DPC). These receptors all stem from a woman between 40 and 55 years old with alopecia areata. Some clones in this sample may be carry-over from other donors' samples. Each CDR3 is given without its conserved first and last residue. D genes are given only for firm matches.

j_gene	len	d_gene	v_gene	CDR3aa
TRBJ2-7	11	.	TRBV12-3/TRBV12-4	ASSSKETYEQY
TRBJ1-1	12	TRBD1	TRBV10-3	AISLTGVNTEAF
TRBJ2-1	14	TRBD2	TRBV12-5	ASGLSTSESYNEQF
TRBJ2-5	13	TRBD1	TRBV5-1	ASSLENRGRETQY
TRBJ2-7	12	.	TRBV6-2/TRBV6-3	ASSRTEPSYEQY
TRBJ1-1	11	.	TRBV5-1	ASSPGALTEAF
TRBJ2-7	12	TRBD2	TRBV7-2	ASGTTSGYYEQY
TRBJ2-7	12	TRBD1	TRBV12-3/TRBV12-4	ASSREGATYEQY
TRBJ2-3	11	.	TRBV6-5	ASSRGKGDTQY
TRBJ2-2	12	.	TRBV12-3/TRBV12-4	ASSFGLLDGELF
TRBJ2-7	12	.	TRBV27	ASSLQGEAYEQY
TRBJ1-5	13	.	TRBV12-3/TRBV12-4	ASSLSVGFNQPQH
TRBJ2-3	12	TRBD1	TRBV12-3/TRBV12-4	ASSFGTVPDTQY
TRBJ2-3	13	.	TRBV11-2	ASSPVGPSTDTQY
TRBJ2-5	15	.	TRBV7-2	ASSPRGQGSGQETQY
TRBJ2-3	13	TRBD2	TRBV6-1	ASSGGLAPTDTQY
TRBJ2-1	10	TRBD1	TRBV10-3	AIGTGAPEQF
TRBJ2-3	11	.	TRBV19	ASSDLRGDTQY
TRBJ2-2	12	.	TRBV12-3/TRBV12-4	ASSPRVGTGELF
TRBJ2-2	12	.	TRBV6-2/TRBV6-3	ASSRLENTGELF
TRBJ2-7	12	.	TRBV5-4	ASSVVQGTYEQY
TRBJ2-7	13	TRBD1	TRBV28	ASRPSGGGWSEQY
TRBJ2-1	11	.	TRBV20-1	SARSRLGNEQF
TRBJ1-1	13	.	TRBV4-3	ASSQGAGLNTEAF
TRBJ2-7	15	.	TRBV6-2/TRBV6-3	ASSTKDWSGPAYEQY
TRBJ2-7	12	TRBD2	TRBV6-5	ASSYSGRAGGAA
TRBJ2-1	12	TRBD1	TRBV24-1	ATSAGGSYNEQF
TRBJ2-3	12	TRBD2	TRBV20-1	SMKAGDGTDTQY
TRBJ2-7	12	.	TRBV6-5	ASSYSFGSYEQY
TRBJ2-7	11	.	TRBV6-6	ATVEVTNYEQY
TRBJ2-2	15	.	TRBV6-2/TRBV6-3	ASSYRQYLSNTGELF
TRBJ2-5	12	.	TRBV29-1	SVVRMDRQETQY
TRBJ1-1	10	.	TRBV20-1	SASGPVTEAF
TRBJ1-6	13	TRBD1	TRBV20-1	SAQRQGRYNSPLH
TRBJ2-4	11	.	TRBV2	ASSLWSENIQY
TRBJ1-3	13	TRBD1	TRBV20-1	SARDPGGSGNTIY
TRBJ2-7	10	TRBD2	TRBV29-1	SVFQRGALQY
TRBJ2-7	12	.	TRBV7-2	ASSRQGGDYEQY
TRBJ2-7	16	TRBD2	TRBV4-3	ASSQDGSTSGSTYEQY
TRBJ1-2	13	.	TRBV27	ASSPYAGGNYGYT
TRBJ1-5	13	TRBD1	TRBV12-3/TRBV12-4	ASSSGQGIDQPQH
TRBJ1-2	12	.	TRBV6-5	ASSYDQSLYGYT
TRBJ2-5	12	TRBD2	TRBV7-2	ASSLQRGEETQY
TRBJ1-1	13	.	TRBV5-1	ASNSDGTSLEEAF
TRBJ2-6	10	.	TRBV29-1	SVTAGANVLT